The source of this T cell receptor (beta chain) is a study of blood T cell repertoires in COVID-19. Across the whole study: Samples taken during acute and convalescent COVID-19 were collected in the United States, Italy and Spain. T cells, B-cell-depleted T cells, or PBMCs supplied cDNA or gDNA.

TCRdb keeps only in-frame clones here, not all; method: immunoSEQ multiplex PCR. The top ten hold under 3.5% of the sample, which has about 270,000 clones, about 87% seen once. Cohort 3 donors were reported recovered after two negative PCRs, clearance, or symptom resolution. The CDR3 consists of 15 residues. V was trimmed by 4 bases and J by 3 bases, leaving 16 bases between them. Germline loops: CDR1 SEHNR, CDR2 FQNEAQ (reference sequence). The sample was PBMCs or T cells enriched from blood (not recorded which). The chain couples TRBV7-9 to TRBJ2-7, with TRBD2 as a possible D gene (6 bases). This sequence originates from a woman between 45 and 65 years old who had recovered from COVID-19. The CDR3 bases are TGTGCCAGCAGCTCAGGACGGGAGAAGAACTACGAGCAGTACTTC. Translation gives CASSSGREKNYEQYF.